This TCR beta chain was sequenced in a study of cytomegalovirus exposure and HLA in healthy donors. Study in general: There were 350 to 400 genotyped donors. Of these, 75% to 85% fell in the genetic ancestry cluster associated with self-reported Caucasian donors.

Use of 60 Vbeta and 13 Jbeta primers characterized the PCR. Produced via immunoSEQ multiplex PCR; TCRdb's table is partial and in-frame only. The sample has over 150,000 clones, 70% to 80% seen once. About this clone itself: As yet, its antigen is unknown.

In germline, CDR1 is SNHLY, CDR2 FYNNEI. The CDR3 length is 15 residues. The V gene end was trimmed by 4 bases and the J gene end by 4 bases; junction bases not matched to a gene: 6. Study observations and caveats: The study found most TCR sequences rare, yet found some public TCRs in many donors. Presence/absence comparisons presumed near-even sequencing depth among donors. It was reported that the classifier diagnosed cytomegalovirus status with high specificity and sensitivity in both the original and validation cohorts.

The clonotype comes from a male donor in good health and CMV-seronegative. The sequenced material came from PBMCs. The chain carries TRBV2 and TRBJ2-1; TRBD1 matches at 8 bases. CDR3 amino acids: CASSARTGRYNEQFF. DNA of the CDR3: TGTGCCAGCAGTGCAAGGACAGGGAGATACAATGAGCAGTTCTTC.